The entry below gives a single T cell receptor (beta chain) sequence along with its context. What it binds is not known. Clones were read by immunoSEQ multiplex PCR, and TCRdb kept only the in-frame ones, dropping some. The repertoire has around 95,000 clones, around nine tenths of them found once; the top ten carry around 3%. This entry belongs to a study of T cell responses to AZD1222 COVID-19 vaccine. Study findings and constraints: The study identified only five to seven AZD1222 recipients as seropositive at baseline. Only after the peak T cell response were repertoires sampled. Clonal diversity may have been underestimated, and the donors were mostly white British, with more females than males.

Trimming cost V 4 bases and J 6 bases, with 12 bases left between them. The germline CDR1 and CDR2 sequences are KGHDR and SFDVKD. The CDR3 has 14 amino acids. The chain combines TRBV24-1 with TRBJ1-5; D is possibly TRBD1 (5 bases). The specimen was peripheral blood, collected on day 0 of AZD1222 vaccination. This sequence was found in an adult in good health. DNA of the CDR3: TGTGCCACCAGTGAAAGTGGGGGAGGTCAGCCCCAGCATTTT. It translates to CATSESGGGQPQHF.